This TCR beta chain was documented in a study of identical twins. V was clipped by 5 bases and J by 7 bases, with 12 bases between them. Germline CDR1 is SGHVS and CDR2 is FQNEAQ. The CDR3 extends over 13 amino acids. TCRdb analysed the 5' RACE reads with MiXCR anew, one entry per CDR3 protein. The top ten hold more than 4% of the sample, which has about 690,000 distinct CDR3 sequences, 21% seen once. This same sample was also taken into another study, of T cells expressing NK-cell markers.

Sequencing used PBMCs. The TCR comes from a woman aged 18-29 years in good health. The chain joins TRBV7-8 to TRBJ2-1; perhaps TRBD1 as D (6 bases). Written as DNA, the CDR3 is TGTGCCAGCAGCGCCCTTGACAGGAATGAGCAGTTCTTC. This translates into CASSALDRNEQFF.